This TCR beta chain was recorded in a study of early T cells in non-severe SARS-CoV-2 infection. The V gene lost 1 base and the J gene lost 0 bases, with 10 bases spanning the gap. The CDR3 has 17 amino acids. The V gene's germline CDR1 is MNHNS and CDR2 SASEGT. Each cDNA molecule carried a unique molecular identifier. MiXCR, applied by TCRdb to the 5' RACE reads, yields one record per CDR3 protein. This sample carries tens of thousands of distinct CDR3 sequences, just under 5% of them seen once, and the ten largest clones take roughly 5%. This clonotype came up many times. Input material: whole blood. This chain connects TRBV6-1 to TRBJ2-6; D gene uncertain. This receptor was identified in an adult who was a healthcare worker with PCR-confirmed SARS-CoV-2 infection or an uninfected control (not recorded which). CDR3 protein: CASSEEWAASGANVLTF. DNA of the CDR3: TGTGCCAGCAGTGAAGAATGGGCCGCCTCTGGGGCCAACGTCCTGACTTTC.